The source of this TCR beta chain is a study of shared clonotypes between healthy human individuals. Across the whole study: Serving as donors were two women and a few men, whose ages spanned 18 to 49.

The repertoire was sequenced with immunoSEQ multiplex PCR; TCRdb's copy has only in-frame clones and lacks some. The sample carries 650,000 to 700,000 clones, 90% recorded once. Findings of the study overall: Across subsets, estimated richness was generally greater for naive than for memory populations.

In regard to this clone: The antigen is not known.

Between the trimmed V and J ends, which lost 0 bases and 2 bases, there was a span of 22 bases. Looked up from germline, CDR1 is LNHDA and CDR2 is SQIVND (reference sequence). This CDR3 spans 19 amino acids. The sequence derives from a man between 18 and 29 years old in good health. Some clones in this sample may be carry-over from other donors' samples. The sequencing sample was made of memory CD8+ T cells from PBMCs. Indicated subset: CD45RO+ cells pooled with CCR7-negative TemRA cells. The J gene is TRBJ2-5, the V gene TRBV19; TRBD2 might be the D (6 bases). This CDR3 reads CASSIDLLGGADTQETQYF. CDR3 in DNA: TGTGCCAGTAGTATAGACCTCTTAGGAGGGGCAGATACGCAAGAGACCCAGTACTTC. The full variable domain, its missing parts supplied by reference TRBV19 and TRBJ2-5, is DGGITQSPKYLFRKEGQNVTLSCEQNLNHDAMYWYRQDPGQGLRLIYYSQIVNDFQKGDIAEGYSVSREKKESFPLTVTSAQKNPTAFYLCASSIDLLGGADTQETQYFGPGTRLLVL.